Here is one T cell receptor (beta chain) with its context. This CDR3 has 15 residues. Per germline, CDR1 SGHDT and CDR2 YYEEEE. Trimming removed 4 bases from V and 2 bases from J, with 14 bases in between. This specimen comes from a study of blood T cell repertoires in COVID-19. Turning to the study itself: Some COVID-19 samples were acute and others convalescent; all came from the United States, Italy and Spain. Sample material is recorded as cDNA or gDNA derived from T cells, B-cell-depleted T cells, or PBMCs.

In the original processing: Estimation of nucleated cell counts was performed using reference gene primer amplification. Produced via immunoSEQ multiplex PCR; TCRdb's table is partial and in-frame only. The D gene and trimming were derived from the DNA, and the V and J assignments and clone size from that table. The sample shows around 190,000 clones, roughly 87% of them seen only once. The sample was peripheral blood. The J gene is TRBJ2-3, the V gene TRBV5-6; a possible D gene is TRBD1 (6 bases). The sequence derives from a man younger than 35 who had recovered from COVID-19. Here the CDR3 DNA reads TGTGCCAGCAGCCCTGATCCAGGGGACACAGATACGCAGTATTTT. This translates into CASSPDPGDTDTQYF.